This TCR beta chain was sequenced for a study of blood T cell repertoires in COVID-19 (dated by TCRdb to about 2020). Broadly, across the study: The collaborator samples originated in the United States, Italy and Spain and spanned the acute and convalescent phases of COVID-19. The material from the prospective study consisted of cDNA or gDNA derived from T cells, B-cell-depleted T cells, or PBMCs. Deeply sampled blood TCRbeta repertoires from subjects exposed to, actively infected with, or recovered from COVID-19 were included in the dataset. A freely available public database, intended as a resource for researchers studying the immune response to SARS-CoV-2, is where the repertoires were released. Samples came from the ongoing ImmuneRACE study (first 160 participants) plus 1,254 subjects from 6 global collaborators. The sample metadata nearly always contained a de-identified subject ID, COVID-19 status, age in years and sex. Where HLA class I and class II types were available, the types were taken from metadata supplied by the sample provider, not from assay-based typing. Study-wide conclusions, independent of this receptor: The amount of clinical and demographic metadata varied by source and participant and was provided uncurated.

On this clone itself: There is no known antigen for this receptor. Nothing much larger sits one base from this clone, and base qualities are not available.

Reading the germline V gene gives CDR1 SGHVS and CDR2 FQNEAQ. CDR3 length: 15 amino acids, cysteine to phenylalanine. The retained sequence is limited to the CDR3, 45 bases, with the frame set at the first base. Trimming accounts for 5 bases at V and 7 bases at J, while the number of junction bases matched to no gene is 9. A second Seattle source provided samples from volunteer blood donors who had recovered from COVID-19. The collaborating institutions used their own protocols to collect whole blood in K2EDTA tubes. For TCRbeta analysis, collaborators shipped samples in one of three forms: frozen whole blood, isolated PBMCs, or DNA extracted from either of those sample types. TCRbeta CDR3 regions were amplified from genomic DNA using the immunoSEQ Assay, a bias-controlled multiplex PCR. Per the source publication's procedure: Nucleated cell counts per sample were estimated from amplification of reference gene primers within the assay. Sequence reads were collapsed and filtered to measure the absolute abundance of every unique TCRbeta CDR3 rearrangement. Productive Simpson clonality was computed per sample as the square root of Simpson's diversity index over productive rearrangements. TCRdb re-hosts the immuneACCESS table, in-frame sequences only. Its copies lack some clones; in the studies checked, an unresolved V gene accounts for under half of them, and the cause for the rest is not known. The V and J calls and the clone size are those of that table, but D and trimming were determined from the DNA. This sample lists about 200,000 clones; roughly 89% were detected once. The ten largest clones capture about 2.2% of the sample.

Recombination linked TRBV7-8 to TRBJ2-2, and 8 junction bases match TRBD2. The sequenced sample consisted of peripheral blood. This clonotype originated in a man aged 25-45 years who had recovered from COVID-19. The DNA is as follows: TGTGCCAGCAGCCCCACCAGCGGGGGCGTCGGGGAGCTGTTTTTT. It translates as CASSPTSGGVGELFF.